Sequencing of this T cell receptor beta chain was carried out in a study of long-term antiretroviral therapy in people with HIV. Researchers report immunoSEQ v3.0 was run at survey level. The data were produced by immunoSEQ multiplex PCR, yet TCRdb's version contains in-frame clones alone and is incomplete. This sample carries about 20,000 clones, approximately 80% of them seen once, and the ten largest clones take around 8.9%. CDR1 SGHTS and CDR2 YDEGEE come from the germline V gene. V shed 2 bases and J 4 bases; nucleotides not matched to a gene: 4. The CDR3 is made up of 14 amino acids. The source is a woman aged 40-49 years with HIV. The chain joins TRBV5-8 to TRBJ2-3, with 7 bases fitting TRBD1. Sequenced material: unsorted PBMCs, taken 1.2 years after starting antiretroviral therapy. The CDR3 sequence is CASSLQGIPDTQYF. In DNA form, the CDR3 reads TGTGCCAGCAGCTTACAGGGGATTCCAGATACGCAGTATTTT. Complete variable domain (other parts from reference TRBV5-8 and TRBJ2-3): EAGVTQSPTHLIKTRGQQATLRCSPISGHTSVYWYQQALGLGLQFLLWYDEGEERNRGNFPPRFSGRQFPNYSSELNVNALELEDSALYLCASSLQGIPDTQYFGPGTRLTVL.